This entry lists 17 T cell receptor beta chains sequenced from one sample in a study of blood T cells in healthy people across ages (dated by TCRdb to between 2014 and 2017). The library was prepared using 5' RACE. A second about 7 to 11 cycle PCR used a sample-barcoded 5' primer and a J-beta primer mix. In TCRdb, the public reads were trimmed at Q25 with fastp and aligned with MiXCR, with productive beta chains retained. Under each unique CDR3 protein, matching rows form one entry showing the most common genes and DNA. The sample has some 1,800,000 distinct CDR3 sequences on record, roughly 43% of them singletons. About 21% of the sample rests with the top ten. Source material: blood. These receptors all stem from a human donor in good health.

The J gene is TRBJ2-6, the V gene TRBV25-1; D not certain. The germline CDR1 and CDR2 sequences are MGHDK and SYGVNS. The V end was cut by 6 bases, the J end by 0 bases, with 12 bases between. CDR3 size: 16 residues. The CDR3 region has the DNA TGTGCCAGCAGCCCCCCATGGGTCTCTGGGGCCAACGTCCTGACTTTC. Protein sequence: CASSPPWVSGANVLTF.

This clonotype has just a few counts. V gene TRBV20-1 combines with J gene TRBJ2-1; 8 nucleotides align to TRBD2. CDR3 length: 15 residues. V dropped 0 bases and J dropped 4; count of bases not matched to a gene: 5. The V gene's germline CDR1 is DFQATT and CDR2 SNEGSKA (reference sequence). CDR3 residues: CSARDAGGPYNEQFF. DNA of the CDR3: TGCAGTGCTAGAGATGCGGGGGGCCCTTACAATGAGCAGTTCTTC.

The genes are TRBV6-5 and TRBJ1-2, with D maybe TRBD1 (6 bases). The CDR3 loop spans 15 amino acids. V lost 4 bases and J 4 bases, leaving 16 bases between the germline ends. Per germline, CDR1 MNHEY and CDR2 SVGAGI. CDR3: CASSLTGNRRYGYTF. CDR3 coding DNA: TGTGCCAGCAGTTTAACAGGGAATCGACGCTATGGCTACACCTTC.

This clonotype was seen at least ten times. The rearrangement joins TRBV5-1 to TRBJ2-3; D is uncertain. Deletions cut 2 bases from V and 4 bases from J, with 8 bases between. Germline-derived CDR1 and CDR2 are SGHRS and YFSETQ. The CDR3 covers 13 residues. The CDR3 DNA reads TGCGCCAGCAGCTTCGAAGGTGCAGATACGCAGTATTTT. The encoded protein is CASSFEGADTQYF. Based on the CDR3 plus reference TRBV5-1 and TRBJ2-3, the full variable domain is KAGVTQTPRYLIKTRGQQVTLSCSPISGHRSVSWYQQTPGQGLQFLFEYFSETQRNKGNFPGRFSGRQFSNSRSEMNVSTLELGDSALYLCASSFEGADTQYFGPGTRLTVL.

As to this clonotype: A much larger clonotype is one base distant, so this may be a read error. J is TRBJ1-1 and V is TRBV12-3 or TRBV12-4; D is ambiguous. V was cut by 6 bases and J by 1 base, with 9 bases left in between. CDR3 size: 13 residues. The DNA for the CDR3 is TGTGCCAGCAGGTTACGGGCGAACACTGAAGCTTTCTTT. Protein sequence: CASRLRANTEAFF.

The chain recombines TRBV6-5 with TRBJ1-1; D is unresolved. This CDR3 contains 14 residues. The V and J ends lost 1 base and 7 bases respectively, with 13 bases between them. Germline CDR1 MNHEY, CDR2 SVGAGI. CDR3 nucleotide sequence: TGTGCCAGCAGTTACTTCCGAGGGAGCGGTGAAGCTTTCTTT. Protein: CASSYFRGSGEAFF.

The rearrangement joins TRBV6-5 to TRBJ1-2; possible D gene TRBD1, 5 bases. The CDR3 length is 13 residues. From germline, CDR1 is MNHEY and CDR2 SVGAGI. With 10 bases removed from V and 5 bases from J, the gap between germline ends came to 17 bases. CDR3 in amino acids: CATLLGDGYGYTF. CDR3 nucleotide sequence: TGTGCCACCCTTCTAGGGGACGGTTATGGCTACACCTTC.

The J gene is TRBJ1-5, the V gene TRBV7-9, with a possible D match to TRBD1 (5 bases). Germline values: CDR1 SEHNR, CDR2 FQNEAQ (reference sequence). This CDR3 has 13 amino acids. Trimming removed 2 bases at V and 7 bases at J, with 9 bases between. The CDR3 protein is CASSLQGPQPQHF. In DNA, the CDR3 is TGTGCCAGCAGCTTACAGGGTCCCCAGCCCCAGCATTTT.

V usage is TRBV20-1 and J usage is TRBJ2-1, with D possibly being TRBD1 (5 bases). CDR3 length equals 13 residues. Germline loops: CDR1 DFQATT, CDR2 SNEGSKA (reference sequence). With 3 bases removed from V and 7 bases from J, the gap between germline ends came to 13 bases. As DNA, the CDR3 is TGCAGTGCTAGTAAGGGGATTAGGAATGAGCAGTTCTTC. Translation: CSASKGIRNEQFF.

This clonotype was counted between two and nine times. The CDR3 reads CASSTRGRANYGYTF. DNA for the CDR3: TGTGCCAGCTCAACACGCGGAAGGGCTAACTATGGCTACACCTTC. The chain uses TRBV12-3 or TRBV12-4 and TRBJ1-2; no clear D gene. The CDR3 contains 15 residues. Trimming shortened V by 8 bases and J by 0 bases, and 16 bases separated the two germline ends.

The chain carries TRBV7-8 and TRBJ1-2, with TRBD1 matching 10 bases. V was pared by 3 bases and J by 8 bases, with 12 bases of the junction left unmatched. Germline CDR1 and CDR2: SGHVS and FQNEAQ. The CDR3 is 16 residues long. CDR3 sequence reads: CASSLDYGTGEDGYTF. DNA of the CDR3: TGTGCCAGCAGCTTGGACTACGGGACAGGGGAAGACGGCTACACCTTC.

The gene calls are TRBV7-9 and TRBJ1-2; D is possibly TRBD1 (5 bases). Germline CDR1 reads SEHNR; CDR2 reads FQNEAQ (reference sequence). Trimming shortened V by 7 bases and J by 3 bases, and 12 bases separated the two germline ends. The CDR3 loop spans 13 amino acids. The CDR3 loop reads CASNLPQDYGYTF. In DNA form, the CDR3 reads TGTGCCAGCAACTTGCCACAGGACTATGGCTACACCTTC.

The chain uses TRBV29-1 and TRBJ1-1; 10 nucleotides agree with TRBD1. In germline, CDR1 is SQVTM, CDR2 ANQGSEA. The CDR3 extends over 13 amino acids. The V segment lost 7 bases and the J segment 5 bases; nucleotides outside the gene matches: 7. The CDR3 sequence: CSGTGGRSTEAFF. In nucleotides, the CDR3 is TGCAGCGGGACAGGGGGTCGTTCTACTGAAGCTTTCTTT.

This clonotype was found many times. This CDR3 is CASSLVSRSVLTF. The CDR3 nucleotides are TGTGCCAGCAGCTTAGTTTCACGTAGCGTCCTGACTTTC. The chain links TRBV11-1 to TRBJ2-6; D call uncertain. CDR1 and CDR2 from the germline V gene are SGHAT and FQDESV (reference sequence). Trimming cost V 1 base and J 12 bases, with 10 bases left between them. The CDR3 extends over 13 amino acids. The variable domain in full, completed from reference TRBV11-1 and TRBJ2-6, reads EAEVAQSPRYKITEKSQAVAFWCDPISGHATLYWYRQILGQGPELLVQFQDESVVDDSQLPKDRFSAERLKGVDSTLKIQPAELGDSAMYLCASSLVSRSVLTFGAGSRLTVL.

DNA of the CDR3: TGTGCCAGCAGCCAGCAAGGACAGTACAATGAGCAGTACTTC. Translated: CASSQQGQYNEQYF. This chain connects TRBV7-2 to TRBJ2-1; possibly TRBD1 for D (6 bases). TRBJ2-7 matches the DNA end more closely, so the J call is doubtful. Looked up from germline, CDR1 is SGHTA and CDR2 is FQGNSA. This CDR3 spans 14 amino acids.

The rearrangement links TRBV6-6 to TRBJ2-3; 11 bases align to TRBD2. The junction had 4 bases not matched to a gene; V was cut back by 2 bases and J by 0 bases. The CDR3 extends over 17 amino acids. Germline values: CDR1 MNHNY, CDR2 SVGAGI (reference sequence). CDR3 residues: CASSYLIAGGSTDTQYF. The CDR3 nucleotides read TGTGCCAGCAGTTACCTAATAGCGGGGGGGAGCACAGATACGCAGTATTTT.

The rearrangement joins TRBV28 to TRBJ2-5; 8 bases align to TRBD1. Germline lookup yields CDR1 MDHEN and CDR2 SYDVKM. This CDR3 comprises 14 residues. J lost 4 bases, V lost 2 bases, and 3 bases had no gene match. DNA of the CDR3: TGTGCCAGCAGTTTAAACCAGGGGGCAGAGACCCAGTACTTC. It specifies CASSLNQGAETQYF.